The clone carrying this T cell receptor (beta chain) has a handful of counts. The CDR3 runs 16 residues. With V trimmed by 1 base and J by 4 bases, 4 bases remained unmatched. The sample belongs to a study of T cells in Graves' hyperthyroidism and ophthalmopathy. Template material for amplifying TCR beta CDR3 regions consisted of RNA transcripts. The HTBI set primed first-round TCR CDR3 RT-PCR. Via MiXCR, TCRdb re-called the multiplex PCR reads, giving one row per CDR3 protein. The table lists hundreds of thousands of distinct CDR3 sequences, approximately 14% of them singletons. Researchers barred patients who had uncontrolled infection, other autoimmune disease, pregnancy or lactation.

The clonotype comes from a woman in her 30s with Graves' hyperthyroidism that later progressed to Graves' ophthalmopathy. The chain joins TRBV12-3 or TRBV12-4 to TRBJ2-6; 7 bases align to TRBD1. Sequenced sample: blood. The CDR3 is CASSLEGAPGANVLTF. The CDR3 DNA follows: TGTGCCAGCAGTTTAGAGGGGGCGCCGGGGGCCAACGTCCTGACTTTC.